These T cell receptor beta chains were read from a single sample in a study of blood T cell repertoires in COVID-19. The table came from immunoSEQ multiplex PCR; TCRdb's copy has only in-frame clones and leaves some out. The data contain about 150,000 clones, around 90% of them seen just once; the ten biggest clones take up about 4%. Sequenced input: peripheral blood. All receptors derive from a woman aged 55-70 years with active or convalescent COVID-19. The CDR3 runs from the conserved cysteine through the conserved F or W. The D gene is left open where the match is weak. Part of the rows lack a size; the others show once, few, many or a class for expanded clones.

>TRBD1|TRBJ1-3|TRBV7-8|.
TGTGCCAGCAGCTTCGACAGGGCTGGAAACACCATATATTTT
CASSFDRAGNTIYF
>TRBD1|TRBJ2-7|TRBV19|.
TGTGCCAGTACTCCTTCAGACAGGGGAACCGAGCAGTACTTC
CASTPSDRGTEQYF
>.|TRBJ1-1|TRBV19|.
TGTGCCAGTAGTATCCGGAACACTGAAGCTTTCTTT
CASSIRNTEAFF
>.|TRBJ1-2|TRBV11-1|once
TGTGCCAGCAGCTTAAGATCCAGGGAGGTTGGCTACACCTTC
CASSLRSREVGYTF
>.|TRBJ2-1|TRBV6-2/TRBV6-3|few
TGTGCCAGCAGTTCTTCCTATTCAGTGGCGCGGGGGCAGTTCTTC
CASSSSYSVARGQFF
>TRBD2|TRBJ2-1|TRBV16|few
TGTGCCAGCAGCCGTACTAGGGAGGGTGAGCAGTTCTTC
CASSRTREGEQFF
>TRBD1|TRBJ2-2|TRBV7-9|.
TGTGCCAGCCAGGGGGGACAGGTCACCGGGGAGCTGTTTTTT
CASQGGQVTGELFF
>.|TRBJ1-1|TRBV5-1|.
TGCGCCAGCAGCTTGGGACTGGGCGAGGGCACTGAAGCTTTCTTT
CASSLGLGEGTEAFF
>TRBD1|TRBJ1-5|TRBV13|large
TGTGCCAGCAGTTTTGGACAGGGGCATCAGCCCCAGCATTTT
CASSFGQGHQPQHF
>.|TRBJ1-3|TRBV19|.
TGTGCCAGTAGTTTGATCGGGGTGAGAAACACCATATATTTT
CASSLIGVRNTIYF
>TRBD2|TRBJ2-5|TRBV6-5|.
TGTGCCAGCACCAGCGGGGGCTCTACGGAAGAGACCCAGTACTTC
CASTSGGSTEETQYF
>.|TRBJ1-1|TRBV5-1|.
TGCGCCAGCAGCTCGCGGGGGGGAAACACTGAAGCTTTCTTT
CASSSRGGNTEAFF
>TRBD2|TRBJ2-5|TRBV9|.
TGTGCCAGCAGCCTATCGGGACTAGCGGCGATCCAAGAGACCCAGTACTTC
CASSLSGLAAIQETQYF
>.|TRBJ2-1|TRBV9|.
TGTGCCAGCAGCCCCCAGAGGGTCACCTACAATGAGCAGTTCTTC
CASSPQRVTYNEQFF
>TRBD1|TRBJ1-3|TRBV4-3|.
TGCGCCAGCAGCCAAGCCGGGACAGGGGGAAACACCATATATTTT
CASSQAGTGGNTIYF
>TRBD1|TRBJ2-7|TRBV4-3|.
TGCGCCAGCAGCCAAGAGCCAGGGGGCTCCTACGAGCAGTACTTC
CASSQEPGGSYEQYF
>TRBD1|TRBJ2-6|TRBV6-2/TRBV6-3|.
TGTGCCAGCAGTTTAACAGGGGGTTCTGGGGCCAACGTCCTGACTTTC
CASSLTGGSGANVLTF
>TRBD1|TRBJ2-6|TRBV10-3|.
TGTGCCACTCCTAGGGACAGCTCTGGGGCCAACGTCCTGACTTTC
CATPRDSSGANVLTF
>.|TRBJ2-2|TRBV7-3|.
TGTGCCAGCAGGGGACAGAACACCGGGGAGCTGTTTTTT
CASRGQNTGELFF
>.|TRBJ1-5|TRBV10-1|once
TGCGCCAGCAGTGAGAGCCCGGTAGGCAGGGGAGGGGATCAGCCCCAGCATTTT
CASSESPVGRGGDQPQHF
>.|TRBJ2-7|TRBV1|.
TGCACCAGCAGCCGCTTGGAAGGGGCCCCCTCCTACGAGCAGTACTTC
CTSSRLEGAPSYEQYF
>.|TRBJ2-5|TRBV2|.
TGTGCCAGCAGTGAGCGAGAGACCCAGTACTTC
CASSERETQYF
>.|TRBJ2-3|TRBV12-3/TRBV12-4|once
TGTGCCAGCAGAAAAATGGGACAGCAGTATTTT
CASRKMGQQYF
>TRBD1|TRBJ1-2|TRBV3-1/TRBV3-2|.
TGTGCCAGCAGCCAGATGGACAGGGAGTATGGCTACACCTTC
CASSQMDREYGYTF
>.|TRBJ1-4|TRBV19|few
TGTGCCAGTAGTCCGGGGTTACGGGATGAAAAACTGTTTTTT
CASSPGLRDEKLFF
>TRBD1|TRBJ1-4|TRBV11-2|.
TGTGCCAGCAGCGTGGACAGGGGGCAGGAAAAACTGTTTTTT
CASSVDRGQEKLFF
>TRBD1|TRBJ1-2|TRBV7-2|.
TGTGCCAGCAGCTTCGACAGGGCTTATGGCTACACCTTC
CASSFDRAYGYTF
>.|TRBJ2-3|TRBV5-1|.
TGCGCCAGCAGCGTGTCACAGAGCACAGATACGCAGTATTTT
CASSVSQSTDTQYF
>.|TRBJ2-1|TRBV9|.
TGTGCCAGCAGCGTAGCGGACTTTCAGCAGTTCTTC
CASSVADFQQFF
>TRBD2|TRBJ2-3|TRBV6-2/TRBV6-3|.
TGTGCCAGCAGTTTCGACCGTCTCCGGGGGGGGTCAGATACGCAGTATTTT
CASSFDRLRGGSDTQYF
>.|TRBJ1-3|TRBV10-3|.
TGTGCCATCAGAGCAGGGGACCCCGGAAACACCATATATTTT
CAIRAGDPGNTIYF
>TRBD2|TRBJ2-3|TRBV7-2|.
TGTGCCAGCAGCTTAGAGCGGGGGCCAGATACGCAGTATTTT
CASSLERGPDTQYF
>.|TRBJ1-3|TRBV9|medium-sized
TGTGCCAGCAGCACAAGCGGGGGCTCTGGAAACACCATATATTTT
CASSTSGGSGNTIYF
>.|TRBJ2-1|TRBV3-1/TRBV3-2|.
TGTGCCAGCAGCCAAGATAGTACCTCATACAATGAGCAGTTCTTC
CASSQDSTSYNEQFF
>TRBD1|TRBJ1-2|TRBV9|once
TGTGCCAGCAGCGAGGGGGCAGGATCCTATGGCTACACCTTC
CASSEGAGSYGYTF
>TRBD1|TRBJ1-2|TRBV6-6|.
TGTGCCAGCAGACTGGACAGGGGTGGCTACACCTTC
CASRLDRGGYTF
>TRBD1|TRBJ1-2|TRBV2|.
TGTGCCAATAAGGCCGGGACAGGCATATATGGCTACACCTTC
CANKAGTGIYGYTF
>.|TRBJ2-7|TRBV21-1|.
TGTGCCAGCAGCAAGACTAGCGGGGGGGCTAGAATAAACGAGCAGTACTTC
CASSKTSGGARINEQYF
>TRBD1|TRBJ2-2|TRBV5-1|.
TGCGCCAGCAGCTTAGGAGTTTGGACAGGGGGTCGTGCCGGGGAGCTGTTTTTT
CASSLGVWTGGRAGELFF
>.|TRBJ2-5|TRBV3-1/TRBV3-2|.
TGTGCCAGCAGCCAAGAAAGGGGGTTCGGAGAGACCCAGTACTTC
CASSQERGFGETQYF